Listed here are 21 T cell receptor beta chains from one sample, sequenced in a study of T cells in Graves' hyperthyroidism and ophthalmopathy. RNA transcripts were the template for amplifying TCR beta CDR3 regions. The HTBI set primed first-round TCR CDR3 RT-PCR. From the multiplex PCR reads, TCRdb called clonotypes with MiXCR, one entry per CDR3 protein. The data hold approximately 200,000 distinct CDR3 sequences, with around 18% observed a single time. Sequenced sample: blood. The origin of the receptors is a man between 35 and 55 years old with Graves' hyperthyroidism.

A few counts support this clonotype. This sequence joins TRBV6-1 and TRBJ1-1; D call uncertain. The CDR3 has 12 amino acids. Trimming took off 11 bases at V and 1 base at J, with 11 bases between the two ends. The germline CDR1 and CDR2 sequences are MNHNS and SASEGT. CDR3 sequence (DNA): TGTGCCGGACGGACGGCGAACACTGAAGCTTTCTTT. Its protein is CAGRTANTEAFF.

The V gene is TRBV20-1, the J gene TRBJ2-1; D is unclear. The germline CDR1 and CDR2 sequences are DFQATT and SNEGSKA (reference sequence). Trimming took 3 bases from V and 4 from J, leaving 13 bases between them. The CDR3 runs 14 residues. CDR3 sequence: CSASHIPFYNEQFF. The CDR3 DNA sequence: TGCAGTGCTAGCCACATACCTTTTTACAATGAGCAGTTCTTC.

This clonotype has just a few counts. The V and J genes are TRBV5-4 and TRBJ2-3; D is unresolved. CDR1 SGHNT and CDR2 YYREEE come from the germline V gene (reference sequence). Deletions cut 4 bases from V and 6 bases from J, with 21 bases between. CDR3 length: 16 residues. CDR3 nucleotides: TGTGCCAGCAGCCTGCCGGATAGGTCTCTGGGGGATACGCAGTATTTT. It encodes CASSLPDRSLGDTQYF.

On this clonotype: Given a much more abundant clone one base away, this may be a read error. The chain recombines TRBV6-1 with TRBJ1-5; D is unresolved. Looked up from germline, CDR1 is MNHNS and CDR2 is SASEGT. The CDR3 has 14 amino acids. CDR3 region: CASSEGNGDQPLHF. The DNA for the CDR3 is TGTGCCAGCAGTGAGGGGAACGGGGATCAGCCCCTGCATTTT.

In the case of this clonotype: This may stem from a read error, because a much larger clone lies one nucleotide away. The chain carries TRBV5-1 and TRBJ2-1, with a possible D match to TRBD1 (5 bases). CDR3 length: 13 amino acids. Looked up from germline, CDR1 is SGHRS and CDR2 is YFSETQ. The DNA for the CDR3 is TGCGCCAGCAGCCAGGGCTTCGGCAATGAGGAGTTCTTC. Encoded protein: CASSQGFGNEEFF.

Only a few counts were recorded for this clonotype. V is TRBV7-9 and J is TRBJ2-2; D remains unclear. V was pared by 1 base and J by 6 bases, with 6 bases between. Germline-derived CDR1 and CDR2 are SEHNR and FQNEAQ (reference sequence). This CDR3 has 13 residues. CDR3 in amino acids: CASSLVGAGELFF. The CDR3 DNA reads TGTGCCAGCAGCTTAGTTGGGGCCGGGGAGCTGTTTTTT.

The V gene is TRBV20-1, the J gene TRBJ2-3; TRBD2 agrees at 15 bases. J gave up 5 bases and V 5 bases, and 5 bases lay outside the gene matches. The CDR3 has 15 residues. Germline lookup yields CDR1 DFQATT and CDR2 SNEGSKA (reference sequence). DNA of the CDR3: TGCAGTGCTGACGGACTAGCGGGGGGGCAAGATACGCAGTATTTT. Protein product: CSADGLAGGQDTQYF.

This clonotype has a count of ten or more. The J gene is TRBJ1-4, the V gene TRBV28, with 7 bases aligning to TRBD1. The CDR3 is 19 amino acids. V lost 3 bases and J lost 0; bases outside the gene matches: 13. Germline V CDR1 and CDR2: MDHEN, SYDVKM. The CDR3 bases are TGTGCCAGCAGTTTGGGCAGGGGGAGGATGAGGGCAACTAATGAAAAACTGTTTTTT. Residues: CASSLGRGRMRATNEKLFF.

This chain joins TRBV6-1 and TRBJ2-2; TRBD2 might be the D (6 bases). The CDR3 runs 13 residues. V was trimmed by 10 bases and J by 4 bases, leaving 13 bases between them. Germline CDR1 and CDR2: MNHNS and SASEGT. CDR3 sequence (DNA): TGTGCCAACGGGGGAAGTTCCACCGGGGAGCTGTTTTTT. It encodes CANGGSSTGELFF.

This clonotype was seen at least ten times. The chain carries TRBV2 and TRBJ1-2, with 8 bases aligning to TRBD1. The germline CDR1 and CDR2 sequences are SNHLY and FYNNEI. J was trimmed by 14 bases and V by 5 bases; bases with no gene match: 10. CDR3 length equals 12 residues. CDR3 in amino acids: CASSLTPGQATF. For the CDR3, the DNA is TGTGCCAGCAGTCTAACCCCGGGACAGGCGACCTTC.

This clonotype was picked up many times. The rearrangement joins TRBV9 to TRBJ1-4, with D uncertain. The V and J ends lost 0 bases and 5 bases respectively, with 11 bases between them. Germline V gene data show CDR1 as SGDLS and CDR2 as YYNGEE. The CDR3 is 15 amino acids. The CDR3 protein is CASSVAGTLNEKLFF. CDR3 coding DNA: TGTGCCAGCAGCGTAGCCGGTACCTTAAATGAAAAACTGTTTTTT.

This clonotype was picked up many times. The V and J genes are TRBV7-8 and TRBJ2-1; 15 bases line up with TRBD2. The CDR3 spans 16 residues. After removal of 5 bases from V and 4 bases from J, the junction contained 3 bases not matched to a gene. Germline CDR1 SGHVS, CDR2 FQNEAQ. The CDR3 region has the DNA TGTGCCAGCAGCGGGACTAGCGGGGGGCCTTACAATGAGCAGTTCTTC. This translates into CASSGTSGGPYNEQFF.

Concerning this clonotype: The CDR3 carries no conserved terminal phenylalanine or tryptophan, so it likely arises from a read error. J is TRBJ1-3 and V is TRBV29-1, with TRBD1 matching 8 bases. Germline V CDR1 and CDR2: SQVTM, ANQGSEA. CDR3 length equals 14 residues. In DNA, the CDR3 is TGCAGCGTGGAAGACAGGGGAGCAGGAAACACCATATATCTT. Amino acid sequence: CSVEDRGAGNTIYL.

This clonotype has a count of ten or more. The chain employs TRBV12-3 or TRBV12-4 and TRBJ1-2, with TRBD1 matching 8 bases. The CDR3 is 15 amino acids. The trim removed 0 bases at V and 4 bases at J, leaving 4 bases unmatched. The chain's CDR3 is CASSLAGQEIYGYTF. In DNA, the CDR3 is TGTGCCAGCAGTTTAGCGGGACAGGAGATCTATGGCTACACCTTC.

The chain has TRBV9 and TRBJ1-3; weak D call: TRBD1 (5 bases). The germline V gene has CDR1 SGDLS and CDR2 YYNGEE. The V and J ends lost 1 base and 4 bases respectively, with 12 bases between them. The CDR3 runs 15 residues. Here the CDR3 DNA reads TGTGCCAGCAGCGTAATGGGACGGCAAGGAAACACCATATATTTT. Its translation is CASSVMGRQGNTIYF.

This clonotype was recorded many times. This sequence joins TRBV20-1 and TRBJ2-2; 7 nucleotides agree with TRBD1. V was pared by 6 bases and J by 5 bases, with 15 bases of the junction left unmatched. CDR1 and CDR2 from the germline V gene are DFQATT and SNEGSKA (reference sequence). The CDR3 extends over 16 amino acids. In nucleotides, the CDR3 is TGCAGTGCCCCGTTTGAGGGGGCGATGGAAACCGGGGAGCTGTTTTTT. It specifies CSAPFEGAMETGELFF.

This clonotype was counted many times. The V and J genes are TRBV11-2 and TRBJ1-1; tentatively, D is TRBD1 (6 bases). V gave up 3 bases and J gave up 4 bases, with 9 bases separating them. The CDR3 runs 13 residues. Germline V gives CDR1 SGHAT, CDR2 FQNNGV. CDR3 coding DNA: TGTGCCAGCAGCTTTCAGGGGACCACTGAAGCTTTCTTT. This gives the protein CASSFQGTTEAFF.

This clonotype appeared once. The chain couples TRBV20-1 to TRBJ2-1; 7 nucleotides align to TRBD1. Germline lookup yields CDR1 DFQATT and CDR2 SNEGSKA (reference sequence). CDR3 length equals 15 residues. Unmatched junction bases numbered 7, after V lost 5 bases and J lost 0 bases. The CDR3 region is CSAARQGSSYNEQFF. CDR3 DNA sequence: TGCAGTGCTGCCCGACAGGGAAGCTCCTACAATGAGCAGTTCTTC.

The table lists this clonotype with many counts. The chain carries TRBV5-1 and TRBJ2-3; the D is unclear. The CDR3 is made up of 13 amino acids. V lost 7 bases to trimming and J lost 0 bases, with 9 bases between them. Germline CDR1 and CDR2: SGHRS and YFSETQ. The CDR3 DNA sequence: TGCGCCAGCGATTCTGGGAGCACAGATACGCAGTATTTT. It specifies CASDSGSTDTQYF.

This clonotype was recorded a few times. The rearrangement uses TRBV3-1 and TRBJ2-7, with TRBD1 matching over 10 bases. From germline, CDR1 is LGHDT and CDR2 YNNKEL (reference sequence). This CDR3 comprises 13 residues. Trimming removed 3 bases from V and 6 bases from J; junction bases left unmatched: 2. The CDR3 DNA follows: TGTGCCAGCAGCCACCGGACAGGGGGCGAGCAGTACTTC. It is translated as CASSHRTGGEQYF.

This sequence joins TRBV19 and TRBJ1-4; D may be TRBD1 (5 bases). This CDR3 is 15 amino acids long. Trimming removed 2 bases at V and 7 bases at J, with 14 bases between. Germline-derived CDR1 and CDR2 are LNHDA and SQIVND (reference sequence). The CDR3, as DNA: TGTGCCAGTAGTATACCCGGAGGGGCCGGTGAAAAACTGTTTTTT. As protein: CASSIPGGAGEKLFF. The entire variable domain, with the rest obtained from reference TRBV19 and TRBJ1-4, is as follows: DGGITQSPKYLFRKEGQNVTLSCEQNLNHDAMYWYRQDPGQGLRLIYYSQIVNDFQKGDIAEGYSVSREKKESFPLTVTSAQKNPTAFYLCASSIPGGAGEKLFFGSGTQLSVL.